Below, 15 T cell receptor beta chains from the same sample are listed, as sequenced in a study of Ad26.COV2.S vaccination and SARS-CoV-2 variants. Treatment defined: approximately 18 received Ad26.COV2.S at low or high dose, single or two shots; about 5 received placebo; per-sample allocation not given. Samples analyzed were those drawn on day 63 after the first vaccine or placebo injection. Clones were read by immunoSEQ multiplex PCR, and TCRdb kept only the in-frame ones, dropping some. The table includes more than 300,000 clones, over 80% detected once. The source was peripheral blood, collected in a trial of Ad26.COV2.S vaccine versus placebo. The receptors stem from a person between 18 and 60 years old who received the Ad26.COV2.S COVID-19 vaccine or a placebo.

The CDR3 DNA reads TGTGCCAGTAGTATTAGAGGGTCCGGCTACACCTTC. Its translation is CASSIRGSGYTF. This rearrangement joins TRBV19 to TRBJ1-2; no clear D gene. The length of the CDR3 is 12 residues. Between the trimmed V and J ends, which lost 3 bases and 8 bases, there was a span of 10 bases. Germline CDR1 reads LNHDA; CDR2 reads SQIVND (reference sequence).

The CDR3 DNA sequence: TGTGCCAGCAGCCCCGTCCGGGGGTCCGGGGCCTACGAGCAGTACTTC. It codes for CASSPVRGSGAYEQYF. The chain employs TRBV11-2 and TRBJ2-7; a possible D gene is TRBD2 (6 bases). The V and J ends lost 5 bases and 2 bases respectively, with 19 bases between them. The CDR3 has 16 amino acids. Germline values: CDR1 SGHAT, CDR2 FQNNGV. Looking up the rest from reference TRBV11-2 and TRBJ2-7 gives the full variable domain: EAGVAQSPRYKIIEKRQSVAFWCNPISGHATLYWYQQILGQGPKLLIQFQNNGVVDDSQLPKDRFSAERLKGVDSTLKIQPAKLEDSAVYLCASSPVRGSGAYEQYFGPGTRLTVT.

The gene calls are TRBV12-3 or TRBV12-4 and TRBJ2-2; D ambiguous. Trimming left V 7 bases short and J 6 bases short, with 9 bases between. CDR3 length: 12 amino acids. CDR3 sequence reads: CASNPEAGELFF. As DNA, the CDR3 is TGTGCCAGCAACCCCGAGGCCGGGGAGCTGTTTTTT.

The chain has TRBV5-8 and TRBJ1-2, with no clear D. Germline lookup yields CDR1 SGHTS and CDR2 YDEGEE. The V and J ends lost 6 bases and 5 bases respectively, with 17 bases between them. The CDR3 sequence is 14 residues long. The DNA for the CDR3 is TGTGCCAGCACACCCGGACCGCTCCCGTATGGCTACACCTTC. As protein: CASTPGPLPYGYTF.

CDR3 protein: CASSTLDSLYNYEQYF. In DNA, the CDR3 is TGTGCCAGCAGCACCCTGGACAGCCTATACAACTACGAGCAGTACTTC. This chain joins TRBV5-6 and TRBJ2-7, with D maybe TRBD1 (6 bases). The CDR3 consists of 16 residues. Germline loops: CDR1 SGHDT, CDR2 YYEEEE. V was clipped by 4 bases and J by 3 bases, with 20 bases between them.

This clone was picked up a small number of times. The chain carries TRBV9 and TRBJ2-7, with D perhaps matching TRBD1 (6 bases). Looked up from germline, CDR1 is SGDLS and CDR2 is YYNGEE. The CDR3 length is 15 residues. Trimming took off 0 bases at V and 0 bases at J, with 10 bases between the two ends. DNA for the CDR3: TGTGCCAGCAGCGTAGAGGGACATAGCTCCTACGAGCAGTACTTC. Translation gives CASSVEGHSSYEQYF.

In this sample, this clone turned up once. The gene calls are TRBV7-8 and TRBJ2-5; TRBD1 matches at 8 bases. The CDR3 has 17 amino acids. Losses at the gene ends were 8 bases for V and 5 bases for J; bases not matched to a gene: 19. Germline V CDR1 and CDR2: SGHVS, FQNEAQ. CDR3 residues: CASSLAPKFRGQETQYF. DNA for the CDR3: TGTGCCAGCTCCTTAGCCCCCAAGTTCAGGGGGCAGGAGACCCAGTACTTC.

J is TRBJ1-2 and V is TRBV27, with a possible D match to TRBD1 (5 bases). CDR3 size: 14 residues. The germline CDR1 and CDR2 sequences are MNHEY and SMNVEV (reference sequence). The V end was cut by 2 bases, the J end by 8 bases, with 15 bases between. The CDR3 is CASSLRQGIRGYTF. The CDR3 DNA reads TGTGCCAGCAGTTTACGTCAGGGTATTAGAGGCTACACCTTC.

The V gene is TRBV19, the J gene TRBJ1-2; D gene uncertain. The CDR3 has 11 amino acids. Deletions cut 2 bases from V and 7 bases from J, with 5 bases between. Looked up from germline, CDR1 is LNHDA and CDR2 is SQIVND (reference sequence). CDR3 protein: CASSIWAGYTF. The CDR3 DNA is TGTGCCAGTAGTATATGGGCTGGCTACACCTTC.

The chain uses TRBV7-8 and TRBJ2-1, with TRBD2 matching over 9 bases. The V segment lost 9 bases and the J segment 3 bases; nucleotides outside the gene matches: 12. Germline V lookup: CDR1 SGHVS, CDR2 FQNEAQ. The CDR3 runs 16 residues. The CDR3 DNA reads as TGTGCCAGATCCCGGGCTAGCGGGGACCACTACAATGAGCAGTTCTTC. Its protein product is CARSRASGDHYNEQFF.

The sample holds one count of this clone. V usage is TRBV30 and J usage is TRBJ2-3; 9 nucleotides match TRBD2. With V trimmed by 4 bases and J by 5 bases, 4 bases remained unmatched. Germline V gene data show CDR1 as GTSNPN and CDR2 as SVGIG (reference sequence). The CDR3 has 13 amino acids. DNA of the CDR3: TGTGCCTGGATTAGCGGGGGAGGAGATACGCAGTATTTT. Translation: CAWISGGGDTQYF. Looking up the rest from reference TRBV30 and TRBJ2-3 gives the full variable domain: SQTIHQWPATLVQPVGSPLSLECTVEGTSNPNLYWYRQAAGRGLQLLFYSVGIGQISSEVPQNLSASRPQDRQFILSSKKLLLSDSGFYLCAWISGGGDTQYFGPGTRLTVL.

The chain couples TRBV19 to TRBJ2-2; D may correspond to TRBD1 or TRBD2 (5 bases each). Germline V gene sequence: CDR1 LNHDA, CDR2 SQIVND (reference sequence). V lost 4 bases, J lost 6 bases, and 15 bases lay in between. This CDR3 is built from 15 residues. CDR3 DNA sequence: TGTGCCAGTAGTAAACGGGGCCCGGTACCCGGGGAGCTGTTTTTT. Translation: CASSKRGPVPGELFF.

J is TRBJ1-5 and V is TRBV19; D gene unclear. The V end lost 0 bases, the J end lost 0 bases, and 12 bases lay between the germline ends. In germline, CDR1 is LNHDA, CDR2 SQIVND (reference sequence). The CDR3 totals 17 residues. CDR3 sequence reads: CASSIEGPHYSNQPQHF. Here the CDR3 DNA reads TGTGCCAGTAGTATAGAAGGTCCACACTATAGCAATCAGCCCCAGCATTTT. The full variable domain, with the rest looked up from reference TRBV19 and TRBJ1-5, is DGGITQSPKYLFRKEGQNVTLSCEQNLNHDAMYWYRQDPGQGLRLIYYSQIVNDFQKGDIAEGYSVSREKKESFPLTVTSAQKNPTAFYLCASSIEGPHYSNQPQHFGDGTRLSIL.

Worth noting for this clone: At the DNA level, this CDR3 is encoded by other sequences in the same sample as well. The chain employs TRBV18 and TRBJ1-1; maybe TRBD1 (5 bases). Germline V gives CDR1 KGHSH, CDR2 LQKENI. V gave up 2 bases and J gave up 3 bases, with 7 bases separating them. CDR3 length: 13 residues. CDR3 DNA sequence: TGTGCCAGCTCACCAGGGGGGGACACTGAAGCTTTCTTT. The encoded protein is CASSPGGDTEAFF.

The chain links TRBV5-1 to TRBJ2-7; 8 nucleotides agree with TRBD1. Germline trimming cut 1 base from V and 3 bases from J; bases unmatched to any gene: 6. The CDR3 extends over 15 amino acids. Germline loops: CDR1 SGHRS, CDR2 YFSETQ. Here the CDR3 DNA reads TGCGCCAGCAGCTTGTTGGGACAGGCCCTCTACGAGCAGTACTTC. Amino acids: CASSLLGQALYEQYF.